This TCR beta chain was identified during a study of human T cells and chemical hapten exposure. Across the whole study: Patients received weekly diphenylcyclopropenone doses to the scalp throughout the approximately 25-week study.

About this clonotype itself: Its antigen remains unknown.

Time point indicated: pre-sensitization, week 0. Treatment: therapeutic diphenylcyclopropenone sensitization with weekly scalp DPC. Findings and caveats of the study: TCRs above 1 in 1000 frequency stayed constant with DPC sensitization.

Germline loops: CDR1 SGHTA, CDR2 FQGTGA. V shed 1 base and J shed 7 bases, with 11 bases lying between them. CDR3 length: 14 amino acids. TCRdb re-called the RACE reads with MiXCR, one entry per CDR3 protein. The sample shows 35,000 to 50,000 distinct CDR3 sequences, over 9.5% of them seen only once. The source was whole blood, collected in connection with sensitization to the hapten diphenylcyclopropenone (DPC). The chain carries TRBV7-3 and TRBJ1-3; weak D call: TRBD1 (5 bases). The TCR was taken from a man aged 25-45 years with alopecia areata. Some clones in this sample may be carry-over from other donors' samples. DNA of the CDR3: TGTGCCAGCAGCTTAAACGGACAATCCAACACCATATATTTT. It translates to CASSLNGQSNTIYF.